In this sample, the clone carrying this T cell receptor beta chain turned up a few times. No antigen is known for it. CDR1 and CDR2 (germline): SGHVS, FQNEAQ. Trimming took 2 bases from V and 4 from J; bases not matched to a gene: 12. This CDR3 is built from 18 residues. PCR was performed using 60 Vbeta and 13 Jbeta primers. TCRdb's table, derived via immunoSEQ multiplex PCR, lists solely in-frame clones and lacks some. The repertoire consists of 150,000 to 250,000 clones, with around 79% occurring once and the leading ten covering roughly 1.5%. This entry belongs to a study of cytomegalovirus exposure and HLA in healthy donors. Study findings and constraints: Productive rates of about 90% or about 30% were seen for most TCR beta V segments in an earlier analysis. A cluster of highly shared sequence variants was likely a sequencing artifact.

Sequencing was carried out using PBMCs. The chain links TRBV7-8 to TRBJ1-3; TRBD1 matches at 9 bases. The sequence was collected from a girl aged 10-17 years in good health and CMV-seropositive. This CDR3 reads CASSLRFPDRGSGNTIYF. The CDR3 nucleotides read TGTGCCAGCAGCTTAAGGTTTCCGGACAGGGGTTCAGGAAACACCATATATTTT.